This TCR beta chain came from a study of OX40 agonist ivuxolimab in advanced cancers. Study-wide context: Patients got intravenous ivuxolimab at 0.01 to 10 mg/kg every 2 weeks.

Germline V CDR1 and CDR2: SGHRS, YFSETQ. The CDR3 is 18 residues long. V lost 2 bases, J lost 2 bases, and 19 bases lay in between. Some clones are missing from TCRdb's copy, which holds only in-frame ones; the method was immunoSEQ multiplex PCR. The table records over 20,000 clones, approximately 80% of them present only once. Details on this clone: The antigen is not known.

Study results and limitations: Clonal expansion was seen in CD4+ and CD8+ blood T cells by week 6 at 0.1 to 3.0 mg/kg.

The chain carries TRBV5-1 and TRBJ2-2, with D possibly matching TRBD2 (6 bases). Sequenced material: CD4+ or CD8+ T cells sorted from blood, taken in a trial of the OX40 agonist ivuxolimab. This TCR was sampled from an adult with an advanced solid tumor such as melanoma, head and neck, liver or kidney cancer. The CDR3 DNA reads TGCGCCAGCAGCTTTGGGACTTTTGGGAGCGGTAACACCGGGGAGCTGTTTTTT. Protein: CASSFGTFGSGNTGELFF.